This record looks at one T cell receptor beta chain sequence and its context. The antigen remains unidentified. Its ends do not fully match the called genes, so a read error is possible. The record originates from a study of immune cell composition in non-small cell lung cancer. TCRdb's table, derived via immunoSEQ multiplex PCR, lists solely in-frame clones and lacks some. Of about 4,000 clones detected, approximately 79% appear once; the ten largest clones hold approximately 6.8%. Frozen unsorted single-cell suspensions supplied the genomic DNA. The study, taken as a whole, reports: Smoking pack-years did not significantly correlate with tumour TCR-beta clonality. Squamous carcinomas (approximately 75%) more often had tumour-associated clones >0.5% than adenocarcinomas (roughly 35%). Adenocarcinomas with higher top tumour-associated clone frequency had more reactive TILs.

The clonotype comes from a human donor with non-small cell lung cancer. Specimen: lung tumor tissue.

As DNA, the CDR3 is TGTGCCAGCAGCGAAGCAGTAGCGGGGGGAAAGACCCAGTACTTC. This sequence encodes CASSEAVAGGKTQYF. The chain employs TRBV2 and TRBJ2-5; 10 bases align to TRBD2. CDR1 is SNHLY and CDR2 is FYNNEI in the germline V gene. This CDR3 spans 15 amino acids. The variable domain in full, completed from reference TRBV2 and TRBJ2-5, reads EPEVTQTPSHQVTQMGQEVILRCVPISNHLYFYWYRQILGQKVEFLVSFYNNEISEKSEIFDDQFSVERPDGSNFTLKIRSTKLEDSAMYFCASSEAVAGGKTQYFGPGTRLLVL.